Sequencing of this T cell receptor (beta chain) was carried out in a study of control samples from healthy donors and cancer patients. V lost 1 base and J 2 bases, leaving 14 bases between the germline ends. The germline V gene has CDR1 SGHVS and CDR2 FQNEAQ. This CDR3 is built from 17 residues. Method: immunoSEQ multiplex PCR; TCRdb's copy keeps in-frame clones and lacks some. The data hold about 160,000 clones, with about 95% observed a single time. The chain carries TRBV7-8 and TRBJ2-2, with D possibly TRBD2 on 6 matching bases. The sample taken for sequencing was PBMCs. The sequence was obtained from a man aged 55 to 70 with colorectal cancer. In DNA form, the CDR3 reads TGTGCCAGCAGCTTAGATCGCGGCGGGGAAAACACCGGGGAGCTGTTTTTT. It is translated as CASSLDRGGENTGELFF. Based on the CDR3 plus reference TRBV7-8 and TRBJ2-2, the full variable domain is GAGVSQSPRYKVAKRGQDVALRCDPISGHVSLFWYQQALGQGPEFLTYFQNEAQLDKSGLPSDRFFAERPEGSVSTLKIQRTQQEDSAVYLCASSLDRGGENTGELFFGEGSRLTVL.